Below, one TCR beta chain is given with its context. This sample stems from a study of blood T cell repertoires in COVID-19. The overall study: Material from acute and convalescent COVID-19 was sourced from the United States, Italy and Spain. The analysed material was cDNA or gDNA that came from T cells, B-cell-depleted T cells, or PBMCs.

Participants were aged roughly 18 to 90 years, lived in 25 or so US areas, and enrolled virtually. Clinical history reported by participants formed the basis on which cohorts were assigned. Sequencing was performed with immunoSEQ multiplex PCR; in TCRdb, only in-frame clones are kept and a portion is missing. The sample includes 270,000 or so clones, roughly 93% seen only once; the top ten take over 2%. The CDR3 loop spans 15 amino acids. V shed 7 bases and J 0 bases; nucleotides not matched to a gene: 6. Germline CDR1 is SNHLY and CDR2 is FYNNEI. The source is a middle-aged woman with acute COVID-19. The sequenced material came from PBMCs or T cells enriched from blood (not recorded which). The chain links TRBV2 to TRBJ2-1; TRBD2 matches at 7 bases. The CDR3 reads CASKREGSSYNEQFF. The CDR3 DNA is TGTGCCAGCAAAAGGGAGGGGAGCTCCTACAATGAGCAGTTCTTC. The variable domain in full, completed from reference TRBV2 and TRBJ2-1, reads EPEVTQTPSHQVTQMGQEVILRCVPISNHLYFYWYRQILGQKVEFLVSFYNNEISEKSEIFDDQFSVERPDGSNFTLKIRSTKLEDSAMYFCASKREGSSYNEQFFGPGTRLTVL.